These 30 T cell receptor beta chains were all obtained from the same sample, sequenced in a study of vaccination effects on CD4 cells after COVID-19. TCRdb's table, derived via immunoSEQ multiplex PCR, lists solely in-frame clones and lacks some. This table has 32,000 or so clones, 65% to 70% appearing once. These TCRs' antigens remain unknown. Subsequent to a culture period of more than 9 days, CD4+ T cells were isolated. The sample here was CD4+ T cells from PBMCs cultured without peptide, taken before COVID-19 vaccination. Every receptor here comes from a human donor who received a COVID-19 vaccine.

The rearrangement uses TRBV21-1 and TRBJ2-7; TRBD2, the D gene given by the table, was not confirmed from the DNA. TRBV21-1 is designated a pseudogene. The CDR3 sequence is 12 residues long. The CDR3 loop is CASGSGTYEQYF. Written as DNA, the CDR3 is TGTGCCAGCGGTAGCGGGACCTACGAGCAGTACTTC.

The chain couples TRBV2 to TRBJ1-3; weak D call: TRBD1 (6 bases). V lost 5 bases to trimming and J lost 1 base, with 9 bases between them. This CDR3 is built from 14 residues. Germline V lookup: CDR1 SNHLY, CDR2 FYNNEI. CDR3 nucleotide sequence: TGTGCCAGCAGTAAACAGGGATCTGGAAACACCATATATTTT. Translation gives CASSKQGSGNTIYF.

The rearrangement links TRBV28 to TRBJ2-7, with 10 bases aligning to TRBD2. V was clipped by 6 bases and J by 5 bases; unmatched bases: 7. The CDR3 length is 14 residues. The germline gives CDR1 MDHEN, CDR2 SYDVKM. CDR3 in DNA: TGTGCCAGCAGCTTGTGGACTAGCGGTAACGAGCAGTACTTC. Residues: CASSLWTSGNEQYF.

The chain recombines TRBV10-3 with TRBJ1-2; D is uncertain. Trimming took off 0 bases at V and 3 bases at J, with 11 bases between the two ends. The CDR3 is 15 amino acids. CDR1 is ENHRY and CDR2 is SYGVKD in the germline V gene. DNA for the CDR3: TGTGCCATCAGTGAGTCCAACCTCCGGGACTATGGCTACACCTTC. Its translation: CAISESNLRDYGYTF.

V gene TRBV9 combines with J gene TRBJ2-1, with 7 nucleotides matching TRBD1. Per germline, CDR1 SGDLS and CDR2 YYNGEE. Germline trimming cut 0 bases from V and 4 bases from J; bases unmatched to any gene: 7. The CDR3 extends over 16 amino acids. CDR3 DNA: TGTGCCAGCAGCGTAGAAGGACAGGAAACTTACAATGAGCAGTTCTTC. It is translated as CASSVEGQETYNEQFF.

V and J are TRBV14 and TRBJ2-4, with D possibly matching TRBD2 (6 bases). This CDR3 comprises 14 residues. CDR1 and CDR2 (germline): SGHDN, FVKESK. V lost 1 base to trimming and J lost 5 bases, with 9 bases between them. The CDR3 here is CASSQAGVENIQYF. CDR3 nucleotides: TGTGCCAGCAGCCAAGCGGGAGTTGAAAACATTCAGTACTTC.

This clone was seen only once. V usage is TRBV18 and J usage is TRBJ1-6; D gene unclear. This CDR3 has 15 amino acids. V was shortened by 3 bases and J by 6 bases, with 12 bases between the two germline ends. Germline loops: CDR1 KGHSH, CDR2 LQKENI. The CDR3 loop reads CASSPSSPSNSPLHF. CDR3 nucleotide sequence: TGTGCCAGCTCACCGAGCAGTCCAAGTAATTCACCCCTCCACTTT.

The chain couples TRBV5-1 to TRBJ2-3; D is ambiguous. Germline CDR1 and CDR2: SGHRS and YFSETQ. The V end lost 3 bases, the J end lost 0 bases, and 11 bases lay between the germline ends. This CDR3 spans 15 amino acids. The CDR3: CASSSTFTSTDTQYF. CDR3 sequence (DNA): TGCGCCAGCAGCTCCACATTTACTAGCACAGATACGCAGTATTTT.

Here the CDR3 reads CASRSRQGAGTDTQYF. Here the CDR3 DNA reads TGTGCCAGCAGGTCCCGACAGGGGGCTGGCACAGATACGCAGTATTTT. The chain links TRBV7-9 to TRBJ2-3; 10 positions match TRBD1. J lost 1 base, V lost 6 bases, and 7 bases had no gene match. Germline loops: CDR1 SEHNR, CDR2 FQNEAQ (reference sequence). The CDR3 runs 16 residues.

CDR3 region: CASSVGRGGTGSYEQYF. The CDR3 region has the DNA TGTGCCAGCAGCGTAGGAAGGGGTGGGACAGGGTCCTACGAGCAGTACTTC. The V and J genes are TRBV9 and TRBJ2-7; 9 bases agree with TRBD1. Germline V gene sequence: CDR1 SGDLS, CDR2 YYNGEE. With 0 bases clipped from V and 1 base from J, the junction kept 8 bases outside the gene matches. This CDR3 region has 17 residues.

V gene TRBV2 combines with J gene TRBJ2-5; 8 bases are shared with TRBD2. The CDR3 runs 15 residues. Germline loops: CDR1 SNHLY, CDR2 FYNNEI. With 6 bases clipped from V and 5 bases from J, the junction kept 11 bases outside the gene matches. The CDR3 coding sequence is TGTGCCAGCAGGCTCCATGGCGGGAGGCCGGAGACCCAGTACTTC. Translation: CASRLHGGRPETQYF.

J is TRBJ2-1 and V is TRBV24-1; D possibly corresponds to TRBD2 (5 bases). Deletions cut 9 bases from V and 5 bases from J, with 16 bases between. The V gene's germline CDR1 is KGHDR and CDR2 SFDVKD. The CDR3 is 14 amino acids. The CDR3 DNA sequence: TGTGCCACCGGCCCGCCTAGCATAGACAATGAGCAGTTCTTC. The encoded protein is CATGPPSIDNEQFF.

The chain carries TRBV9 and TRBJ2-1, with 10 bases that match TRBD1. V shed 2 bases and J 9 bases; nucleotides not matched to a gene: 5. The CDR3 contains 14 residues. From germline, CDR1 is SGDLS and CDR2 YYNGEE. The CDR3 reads CASSVGQGGGEQFF. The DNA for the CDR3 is TGTGCCAGCAGCGTTGGACAGGGGGGCGGTGAGCAGTTCTTC.

The CDR3 DNA reads TGTGCCAGCAGCCCCGGAGGATGGGGGGCCGAGGCACCCCTCCACTTT. This gives the protein CASSPGGWGAEAPLHF. The chain employs TRBV5-6 and TRBJ1-6; perhaps TRBD1 as D (6 bases). Trimming stripped 4 bases from V and 11 bases from J, with 22 bases between. The germline gives CDR1 SGHDT, CDR2 YYEEEE. This CDR3 is built from 16 residues.

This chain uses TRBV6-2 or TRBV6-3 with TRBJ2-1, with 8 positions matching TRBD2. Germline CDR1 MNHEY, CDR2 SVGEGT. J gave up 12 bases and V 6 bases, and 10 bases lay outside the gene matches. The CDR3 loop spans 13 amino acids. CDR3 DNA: TGTGCCAGCAGCTTCAGCGGGAGCCCGCTGCAGTTCTTC. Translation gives CASSFSGSPLQFF.

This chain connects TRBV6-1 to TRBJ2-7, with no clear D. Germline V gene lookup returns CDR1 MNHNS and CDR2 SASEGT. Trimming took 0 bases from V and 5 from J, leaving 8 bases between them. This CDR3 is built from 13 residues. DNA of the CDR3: TGTGCCAGCAGTGAAGCGCAATGGGACGAGCAGTACTTC. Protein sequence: CASSEAQWDEQYF.

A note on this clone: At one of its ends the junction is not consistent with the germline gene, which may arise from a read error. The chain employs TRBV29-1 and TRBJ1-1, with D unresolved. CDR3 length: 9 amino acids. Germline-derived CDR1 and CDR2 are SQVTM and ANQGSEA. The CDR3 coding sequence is TGCAGCGTTGAAGACCCCCGTCTCTTT. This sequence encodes CSVEDPRLF.

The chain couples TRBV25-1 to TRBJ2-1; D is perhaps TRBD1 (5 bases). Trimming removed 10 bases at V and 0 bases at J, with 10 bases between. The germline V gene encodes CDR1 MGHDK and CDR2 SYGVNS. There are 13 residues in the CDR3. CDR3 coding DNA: TGTGCCACCCAGGGTGGCTCCTACAATGAGCAGTTCTTC. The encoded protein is CATQGGSYNEQFF.

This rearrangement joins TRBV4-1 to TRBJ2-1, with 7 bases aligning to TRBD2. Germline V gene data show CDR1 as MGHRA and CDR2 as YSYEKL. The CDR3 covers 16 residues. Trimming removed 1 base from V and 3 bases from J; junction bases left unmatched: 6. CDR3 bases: TGCGCCAGCAGCCAAGTACGGCTAGCGGTCTACAATGAGCAGTTCTTC. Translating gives CASSQVRLAVYNEQFF.

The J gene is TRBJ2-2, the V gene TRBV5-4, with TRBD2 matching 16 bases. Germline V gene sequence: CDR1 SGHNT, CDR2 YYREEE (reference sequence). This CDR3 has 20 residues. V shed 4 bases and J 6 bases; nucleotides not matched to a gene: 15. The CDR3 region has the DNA TGTGCCAGCAGCCGGTCGGGACTAGCGGGGGGGCCTTTGTCTTCCGGGGAGCTGTTTTTT. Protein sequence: CASSRSGLAGGPLSSGELFF.

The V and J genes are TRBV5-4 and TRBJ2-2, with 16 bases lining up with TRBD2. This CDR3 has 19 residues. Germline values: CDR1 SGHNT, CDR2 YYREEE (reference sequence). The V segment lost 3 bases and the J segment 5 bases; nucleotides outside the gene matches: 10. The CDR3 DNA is TGTGCCAGCAGCTCGCCGGGACTAGCGGGAGGGCCGTCTACCGGGGAGCTGTTTTTT. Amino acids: CASSSPGLAGGPSTGELFF. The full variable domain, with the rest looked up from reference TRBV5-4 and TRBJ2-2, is ETGVTQSPTHLIKTRGQQVTLRCSSQSGHNTVSWYQQALGQGPQFIFQYYREEENGRGNFPPRFSGLQFPNYSSELNVNALELDDSALYLCASSSPGLAGGPSTGELFFGEGSRLTVL.

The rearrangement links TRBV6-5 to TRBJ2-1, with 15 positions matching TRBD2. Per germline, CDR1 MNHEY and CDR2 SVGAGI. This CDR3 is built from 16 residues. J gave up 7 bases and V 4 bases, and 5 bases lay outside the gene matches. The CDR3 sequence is CASSWGLAGGPNEQFF. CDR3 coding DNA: TGTGCCAGCAGTTGGGGACTAGCGGGGGGTCCGAATGAGCAGTTCTTC.

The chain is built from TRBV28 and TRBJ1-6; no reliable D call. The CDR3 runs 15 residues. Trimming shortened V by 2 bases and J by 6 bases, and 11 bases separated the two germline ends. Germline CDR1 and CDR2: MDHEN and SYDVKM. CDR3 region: CASSLSRRGNSPLHF. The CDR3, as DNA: TGTGCCAGCAGTTTAAGTAGGCGGGGTAATTCACCCCTCCACTTT. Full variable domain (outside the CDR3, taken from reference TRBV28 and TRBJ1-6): DVKVTQSSRYLVKRTGEKVFLECVQDMDHENMFWYRQDPGLGLRLIYFSYDVKMKEKGDIPEGYSVSREKKERFSLILESASTNQTSMYLCASSLSRRGNSPLHFGNGTRLTVT.

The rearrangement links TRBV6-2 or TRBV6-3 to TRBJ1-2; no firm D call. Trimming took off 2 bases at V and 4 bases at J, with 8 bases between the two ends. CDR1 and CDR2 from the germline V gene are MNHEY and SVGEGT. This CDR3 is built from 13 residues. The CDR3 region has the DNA TGTGCCAGCAGTTACCAGGAATTCTATGGCTACACCTTC. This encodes CASSYQEFYGYTF.

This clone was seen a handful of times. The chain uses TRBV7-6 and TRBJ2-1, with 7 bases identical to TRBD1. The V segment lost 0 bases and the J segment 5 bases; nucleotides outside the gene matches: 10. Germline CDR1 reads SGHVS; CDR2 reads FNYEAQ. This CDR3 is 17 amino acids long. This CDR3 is CASSLALGQGDDNEQFF. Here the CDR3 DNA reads TGTGCCAGCAGCTTAGCGCTCGGGCAGGGGGATGACAATGAGCAGTTCTTC.

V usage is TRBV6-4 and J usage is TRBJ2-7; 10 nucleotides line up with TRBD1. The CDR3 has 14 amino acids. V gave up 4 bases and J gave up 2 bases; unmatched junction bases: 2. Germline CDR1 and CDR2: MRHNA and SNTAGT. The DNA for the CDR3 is TGTGCCAGCAGTGTCGGGACAGGGGCCTACGAGCAGTACTTC. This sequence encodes CASSVGTGAYEQYF.

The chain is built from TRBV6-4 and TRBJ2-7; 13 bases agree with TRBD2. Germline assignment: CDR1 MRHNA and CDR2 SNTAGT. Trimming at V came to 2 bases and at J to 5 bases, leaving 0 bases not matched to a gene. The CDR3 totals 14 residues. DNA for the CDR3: TGTGCCAGCAGTGACGGACTAGCGGGAGACGAGCAGTACTTC. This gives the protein CASSDGLAGDEQYF.

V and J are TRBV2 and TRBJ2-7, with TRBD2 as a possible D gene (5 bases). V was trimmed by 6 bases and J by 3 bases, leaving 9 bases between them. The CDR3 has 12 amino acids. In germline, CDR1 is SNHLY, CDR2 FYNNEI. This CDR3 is CASREDHYEQYF. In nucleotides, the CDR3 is TGTGCCAGCAGGGAGGATCACTACGAGCAGTACTTC.

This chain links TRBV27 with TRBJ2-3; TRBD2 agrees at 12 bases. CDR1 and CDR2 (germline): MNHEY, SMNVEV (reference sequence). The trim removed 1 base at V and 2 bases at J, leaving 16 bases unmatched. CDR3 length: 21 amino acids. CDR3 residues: CASSLYLTSGRTIPPTDTQYF. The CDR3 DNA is TGTGCCAGCAGTTTATATTTAACTAGCGGGAGGACTATCCCGCCCACAGATACGCAGTATTTT.

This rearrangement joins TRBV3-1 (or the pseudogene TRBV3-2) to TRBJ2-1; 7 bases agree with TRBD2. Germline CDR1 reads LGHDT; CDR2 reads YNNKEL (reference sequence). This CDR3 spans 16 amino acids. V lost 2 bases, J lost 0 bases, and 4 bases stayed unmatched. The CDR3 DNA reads TGTGCCAGCAGCCAATCCGGGGGGAGCTCCTACAATGAGCAGTTCTTC. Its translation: CASSQSGGSSYNEQFF.